This T cell receptor (beta chain) comes out of a study of T cells in Graves' hyperthyroidism and ophthalmopathy. About the study: Peripheral blood collection took place at initial diagnosis, before any treatment.

Amplified regions were TCR beta CDR3 sequences from RNA transcripts. Carried out on the TCR CDR3, a first-round RT-PCR used the HTBI primer set. A single record per CDR3 protein comes from TCRdb applying MiXCR to the multiplex PCR reads. The sample shows about 590,000 distinct CDR3 sequences, 14% of them seen only once. Broader study findings: Most clonotypes expanded in the thyroid (above 0.001) were also present in blood.

This clonotype was detected many times. What it binds is not known. The PBMCs studied were ones that came from around 10 ml fresh peripheral blood. The germline V and J ends were trimmed by 1 base and 4 bases, with 8 bases remaining between them. CDR1 is SGHAT, CDR2 FQDESV, per germline (reference sequence). This CDR3 has 13 amino acids. The TCR sequence derives from a woman younger than 35 with Graves' ophthalmopathy. This chain connects TRBV11-1 to TRBJ2-7; TRBD2 is a possible D gene (6 bases). Input material: blood. The CDR3 nucleotides read TGTGCCAGCAGCTTAGGAGCGGGTTACGAGCAGTACTTC. Protein product: CASSLGAGYEQYF.